These T cell receptor beta chains were read from a single sample in a study of blood T cell repertoires in COVID-19. Libraries were prepared by immunoSEQ multiplex PCR; TCRdb keeps only in-frame clonotypes and omits some of them. The repertoire includes 300,000 or so clones, 85% to 90% of them detected once, and under 3% sits in the top ten. Material for sequencing was peripheral blood. These receptors came from a woman aged 25-40 years with COVID-19, enrolled during active disease. Both conserved end residues are part of each CDR3. D genes are given only for firm matches. Not every row has a clone size; where given, it reads once, few, many or a size class.

>-|TRBD1|TRBJ1-1|TRBV28
CASSLTGRFSEAFF
TGTGCCAGCAGTTTGACAGGGAGGTTCTCTGAAGCTTTCTTT
>-|-|TRBJ1-5|TRBV12-3/TRBV12-4
CASTPEFNQPQHF
TGTGCCAGCACCCCCGAGTTCAATCAGCCCCAGCATTTT
>-|TRBD1|TRBJ1-2|TRBV7-8
CASSSQQGADGYTF
TGTGCCAGCAGCTCTCAACAGGGGGCCGACGGCTACACCTTC
>-|-|TRBJ2-3|TRBV5-1
CASSLVRGPRGDTQYF
TGCGCCAGCAGCTTGGTCCGAGGGCCCCGCGGGGATACGCAGTATTTT
>few|-|TRBJ2-7|TRBV4-1
CASSQVFQAIYEQYF
TGCGCCAGCAGCCAAGTGTTCCAGGCGATCTACGAGCAGTACTTC
>once|-|TRBJ1-5|TRBV28
CASSLNQPQHF
TGTGCCAGCAGTCTTAATCAGCCCCAGCATTTT
>once|TRBD2|TRBJ2-3|TRBV5-1
CASSLAGLLAGSSDTQYF
TGCGCCAGCAGCTTGGCGGGCCTACTAGCGGGGTCCTCGGATACGCAGTATTTT
>-|TRBD1|TRBJ2-2|TRBV10-3
CAIIQGSTGELFF
TGTGCCATCATACAGGGGTCCACCGGGGAGCTGTTTTTT
>-|-|TRBJ2-6|TRBV29-1
CSVETGTPGANVLTF
TGCAGCGTTGAAACAGGGACCCCTGGGGCCAACGTCCTGACTTTC
>-|-|TRBJ2-1|TRBV4-1
CASSQDSNEQFF
TGCGCCAGCAGCCAAGACAGCAATGAGCAGTTCTTC
>-|TRBD1|TRBJ2-7|TRBV10-1
CASSESLGQGGREQYF
TGCGCCAGCAGTGAGTCGTTGGGACAGGGAGGTCGCGAGCAGTACTTC
>once|TRBD2|TRBJ2-1|TRBV19
CASSIRGGLAGEGEQFF
TGTGCCAGTAGTATAAGGGGGGGACTAGCGGGAGAGGGTGAGCAGTTCTTC
>-|TRBD1|TRBJ1-5|TRBV5-4
CASSLDGTGNQPQHF
TGTGCCAGCAGCTTGGATGGGACAGGTAATCAGCCCCAGCATTTT
>-|TRBD1|TRBJ1-2|TRBV9
CASSASDRGALRSYGYTF
TGTGCCAGCAGCGCCTCGGACAGGGGAGCCTTGAGGAGCTATGGCTACACCTTC
>-|TRBD2|TRBJ2-1|TRBV5-1
CASREASGYNEQFF
TGCGCCAGCAGAGAGGCTAGCGGTTACAATGAGCAGTTCTTC
>few|-|TRBJ2-1|TRBV21-1
CASSKRGGDYNEQFF
TGTGCCAGCAGCAAGAGGGGAGGCGATTACAATGAGCAGTTCTTC
>-|-|TRBJ2-3|TRBV30
CAPRMGRSPDTQYF
TGTGCCCCGCGAATGGGGAGAAGCCCAGATACGCAGTATTTT
>-|TRBD1|TRBJ1-5|TRBV19
CASRTGKDQPQHF
TGTGCCAGTAGGACAGGGAAGGATCAGCCCCAGCATTTT
>-|-|TRBJ1-6|TRBV6-1
CASSELGRGNSPLHF
TGTGCCAGCAGTGAATTAGGCAGGGGAAATTCACCCCTCCACTTT
>few|-|TRBJ1-2|TRBV2
CASSDRGTNYGYTF
TGTGCCAGCAGTGATAGGGGAACTAACTATGGCTACACCTTC
>-|TRBD1|TRBJ1-1|TRBV2
CASSPGQGFSEAFF
TGTGCCAGCAGCCCGGGACAGGGGTTTTCTGAAGCTTTCTTT
>-|TRBD1|TRBJ1-6|TRBV9
CASSTRGQGNSPLHF
TGTGCCAGCAGCACACGGGGACAGGGTAATTCACCCCTCCACTTT
>-|-|TRBJ2-3|TRBV2
CASSEALRGTQYF
TGTGCCAGCAGTGAAGCGCTTCGGGGTACGCAGTATTTT
>-|TRBD1|TRBJ1-2|TRBV7-6
CASSLLNGDQGAVNYGYTF
TGTGCCAGCAGCTTACTTAACGGGGACCAGGGGGCGGTTAACTATGGCTACACCTTC
>-|-|TRBJ2-7|TRBV18
CASSPAPGQVEQYF
TGTGCCAGCTCACCGGCCCCAGGCCAAGTTGAGCAGTACTTC
>-|-|TRBJ2-7|TRBV28
CASSGHTFRTGRAYEQYF
TGTGCCAGCAGCGGCCACACGTTTCGAACAGGACGCGCCTACGAGCAGTACTTC
>-|TRBD1|TRBJ1-2|TRBV5-1
CASSTATGAIYGYTF
TGCGCCAGCAGCACCGCGACAGGGGCAATCTATGGCTACACCTTC
>-|-|TRBJ1-1|TRBV9
CASSVDPGGPEAFF
TGTGCCAGCAGCGTAGATCCGGGGGGGCCTGAAGCTTTCTTT
>-|TRBD1|TRBJ1-5|TRBV3-1/TRBV3-2
CASSQDRRGQPQHF
TGTGCCAGCAGCCAGGACAGGCGCGGTCAGCCCCAGCATTTT
>-|TRBD2|TRBJ2-1|TRBV5-6
CASSLGLAGIYNEQFF
TGTGCCAGCAGCTTGGGACTAGCGGGTATTTACAATGAGCAGTTCTTC
>-|-|TRBJ2-1|TRBV27
CASRQRGGLKNEQFF
TGTGCCAGCAGGCAAAGGGGGGGCTTGAAAAATGAGCAGTTCTTC
>-|-|TRBJ2-2|TRBV7-2
CASSFSSNTGELFF
TGTGCCAGCAGCTTTTCCTCGAACACCGGGGAGCTGTTTTTT
>-|-|TRBJ2-1|TRBV27
CASQKQSDNEQFF
TGTGCCAGCCAAAAACAGTCCGACAATGAGCAGTTCTTC